The rows below give T cell receptor beta chains drawn from one sample of a study of T-cell reconstitution after alpha-beta-depleted transplantation in children. TCRdb fed the PCR reads into MiXCR, producing one record per CDR3 protein. Counted here are approximately 290,000 distinct CDR3 sequences, about 9.9% occurring once; the ten biggest clones make up less than 25%. This sample comprised peripheral blood, obtained 180 days after TCRalphabeta/CD19-depleted stem cell transplant. All receptors derive from a male patient between 2 and 10 years old who had a stem cell transplant for chronic granulomatous disease, so the T cells may come from the graft donor. CDR3s include the opening cysteine and the closing phenylalanine or tryptophan. A D gene is named only where the DNA matches it firmly. Only part of the rows carry a size: once, few, many, or a class if the clone is expanded.

d_call,clone_size,j_call,v_call,cdr3_aa,cdr3_nt
NA,many,TRBJ2-3,TRBV7-8,CASSARRVRTDTQYF,TGTGCCAGCAGCGCCAGGAGGGTCCGTACAGATACGCAGTATTTT
NA,many,TRBJ2-1,TRBV11-2,CASSLEADYNEQFF,TGTGCCAGCAGCTTAGAAGCGGACTACAATGAGCAGTTCTTC
TRBD2,many,TRBJ2-1,TRBV3-1,CASSQGGGSRDNEQFF,TGTGCCAGCAGCCAAGGGGGCGGGAGTAGGGACAATGAGCAGTTCTTC
NA,few,TRBJ2-5,TRBV4-2,CASSQEETSRGETQYF,TGTGCCAGCAGCCAAGAGGAAACGAGTAGAGGAGAGACCCAGTACTTC
TRBD2,many,TRBJ2-2,TRBV7-2,CAVSVGTRYTGELFF,TGTGCCGTAAGCGTGGGGACTAGATACACCGGGGAGCTGTTTTTT
TRBD2,many,TRBJ2-3,TRBV5-1,CASSTGTSGYTQYF,TGCGCCAGCAGCACGGGGACTAGCGGATATACGCAGTATTTT
NA,many,TRBJ2-7,TRBV27,CASPPSYEQYF,TGTGCCAGCCCCCCGTCCTACGAGCAGTACTTC
NA,many,TRBJ2-1,TRBV7-9,CASSYQNLYNEQFF,TGTGCCAGCAGCTACCAGAACCTTTACAATGAGCAGTTCTTC
TRBD2,many,TRBJ2-1,TRBV29-1,CSVAAGGLGEQFF,TGCAGCGTTGCAGCGGGAGGGCTTGGGGAGCAGTTCTTC
NA,many,TRBJ2-7,TRBV27,CASSSLGGEQYF,TGTGCCAGCAGTTCCCTTGGGGGCGAGCAGTACTTC
TRBD2,many,TRBJ2-3,TRBV20-1,CSASPAASGGRADTQYF,TGCAGTGCTAGTCCTGCGGCTTCGGGGGGGCGCGCAGATACGCAGTATTTT
NA,NA,TRBJ1-5,TRBV18,CASSPQTLVGSNQPQHF,TGTGCCAGCTCACCACAGACACTGGTGGGGAGCAATCAGCCCCAGCATTTT
NA,many,TRBJ2-7,TRBV9,CASSVEPTRDSASYEQYF,TGTGCCAGCAGCGTAGAACCCACCCGGGACTCCGCCTCCTACGAGCAGTACTTC
TRBD2,many,TRBJ2-1,TRBV20-1,CSAASRLAGEDEQFF,TGCAGTGCTGCCTCACGACTAGCGGGAGAGGATGAGCAGTTCTTC
NA,few,TRBJ2-2,TRBV30,CAWTSIGELFF,TGTGCCTGGACGTCGATCGGGGAGCTGTTTTTT
NA,many,TRBJ1-3,TRBV10-3,CAISPDSSGNTIYF,TGTGCCATCAGCCCGGACAGCTCTGGAAACACCATATATTTT